The 24 T cell receptor beta chains listed next were all sequenced from one sample in a study of blood T cell repertoires in COVID-19. Profiling relied on immunoSEQ multiplex PCR, and the TCRdb table lists in-frame clones only, not all of them. The data show more than 95,000 clones, approximately 90% seen once. Sequencing used peripheral blood. The origin of the receptors is a man aged 50 to 60 with COVID-19, enrolled during active disease.

The chain uses TRBV6-5 and TRBJ1-1, with a possible D match to TRBD1 (5 bases). The CDR3 runs to 14 residues. The germline V gene has CDR1 MNHEY and CDR2 SVGAGI. V was clipped by 0 bases and J by 3 bases, with 8 bases between them. The CDR3 is CASSYSSRDTEAFF. In DNA form, the CDR3 reads TGTGCCAGCAGTTACTCGAGCAGGGACACTGAAGCTTTCTTT.

The genes are TRBV3-1 (or the pseudogene TRBV3-2) and TRBJ2-1; D gene ambiguous. This CDR3 has 15 amino acids. The V gene lost 4 bases and the J gene lost 2 bases, with 12 bases spanning the gap. Germline V gene sequence: CDR1 LGHDT, CDR2 YNNKEL (reference sequence). In DNA form, the CDR3 reads TGTGCCAGCAGCCTACAGCCCTTAACCTACAATGAGCAGTTCTTC. As protein: CASSLQPLTYNEQFF.

This chain uses TRBV9 with TRBJ2-2; 7 nucleotides match TRBD2. The CDR3 length is 13 residues. The V and J ends lost 5 bases and 6 bases, in that order; junction bases with no gene match: 4. The V gene's germline CDR1 is SGDLS and CDR2 YYNGEE. The CDR3 sequence: CASRGLAAGELFF. The CDR3, as DNA: TGTGCCAGCAGAGGTCTAGCGGCCGGGGAGCTGTTTTTT.

Comment on this clone: One end of the junction varies from germline; a read error may be responsible. This chain connects TRBV19 to TRBJ2-3; weak D call: TRBD1 (6 bases). This CDR3 contains 14 residues. Germline lookup yields CDR1 LNHDA and CDR2 SQIVND (reference sequence). The CDR3 nucleotides are TGTGTCAGTAGCCAGTCAGGGGTTACAGATACGCAGTATTTT. It codes for CVSSQSGVTDTQYF.

The rearrangement uses TRBV27 and TRBJ2-2; 10 bases are a match to TRBD2. Losses at the gene ends were 2 bases for V and 7 bases for J; bases not matched to a gene: 10. CDR3 size: 17 residues. Germline CDR1 and CDR2: MNHEY and SMNVEV (reference sequence). CDR3 residues: CASSLVRTSGLIGELFF. In nucleotides, the CDR3 is TGTGCCAGCAGTTTAGTTAGGACTAGCGGCTTAATCGGGGAGCTGTTTTTT.

The V gene is TRBV7-3, the J gene TRBJ1-3; 7 bases are a match to TRBD1. The J segment lost 0 bases and the V segment lost 5 bases, leaving 4 bases of the junction unmatched. Germline V gene lookup returns CDR1 SGHTA and CDR2 FQGTGA. This CDR3 is 15 amino acids long. The CDR3: CASSGGQNSGNTIYF. CDR3 nucleotides: TGTGCCAGCAGCGGGGGACAGAACTCTGGAAACACCATATATTTT. The variable domain in full, completed from reference TRBV7-3 and TRBJ1-3, reads GAGVSQTPSNKVTEKGKYVELRCDPISGHTALYWYRQSLGQGPEFLIYFQGTGAADDSGLPNDRFFAVRPEGSVSTLKIQRTERGDSAVYLCASSGGQNSGNTIYFGEGSWLTVV.

The CDR3 sequence is CASSPMGLGGELFF. CDR3 nucleotides: TGTGCCAGCAGTCCGATGGGACTTGGCGGGGAGCTGTTTTTT. The rearrangement uses TRBV6-5 and TRBJ2-2, with a weak D call TRBD2 (6 bases). V shed 5 bases and J shed 7 bases, with 14 bases lying between them. The CDR3 covers 14 residues. Germline CDR1 MNHEY, CDR2 SVGAGI.

The chain carries TRBV28 and TRBJ2-5; maybe TRBD1 (6 bases). CDR1 is MDHEN and CDR2 is SYDVKM in the germline V gene. Trimming took off 6 bases at V and 5 bases at J, with 13 bases between the two ends. The CDR3 runs 13 residues. The CDR3 region is CASRTTGSETQYF. In nucleotides, the CDR3 is TGTGCCAGCAGGACTACAGGGAGCGAGACCCAGTACTTC.

This chain connects TRBV5-1 to TRBJ2-1, with 7 bases fitting TRBD2. The CDR3 spans 15 residues. Germline trimming cut 0 bases from V and 2 bases from J; bases unmatched to any gene: 2. CDR1 is SGHRS and CDR2 is YFSETQ in the germline V gene. The CDR3 nucleotides are TGCGCCAGCAGCTTGGTAGGACTAGCCTACAATGAGCAGTTCTTC. Translating it yields CASSLVGLAYNEQFF.

The chain uses TRBV6-5 and TRBJ1-3; D uncertain. There are 15 residues in the CDR3. CDR1 and CDR2 (germline): MNHEY, SVGAGI. Between the trimmed V and J ends, which lost 6 bases and 1 base, there was a span of 13 bases. The CDR3 DNA reads TGTGCCAGCAGGTCGCCGGGTCCGTCTGGAAACACCATATATTTT. It codes for CASRSPGPSGNTIYF.

V usage is TRBV7-2 and J usage is TRBJ2-7, with D perhaps TRBD2 (6 bases). This CDR3 spans 14 amino acids. With 3 bases removed from V and 0 bases from J, the gap between germline ends came to 9 bases. CDR1 SGHTA and CDR2 FQGNSA come from the germline V gene. CDR3 loop: CASSFFGSSYEQYV. CDR3 DNA: TGTGCCAGCAGCTTTTTCGGGAGCTCCTACGAGCAGTACGTC.

The chain uses TRBV5-6 and TRBJ1-3; D unclear. The CDR3 has 15 residues. Germline values: CDR1 SGHDT, CDR2 YYEEEE. V was pared by 0 bases and J by 0 bases, with 7 bases between. The CDR3 loop reads CASSLDSYSGNTIYF. The CDR3 DNA is TGTGCCAGCAGCTTGGACTCCTACTCTGGAAACACCATATATTTT. The complete variable domain, with remaining parts taken from reference TRBV5-6 and TRBJ1-3, reads DAGVTQSPTHLIKTRGQQVTLRCSPKSGHDTVSWYQQALGQGPQFIFQYYEEEERQRGNFPDRFSGHQFPNYSSELNVNALLLGDSALYLCASSLDSYSGNTIYFGEGSWLTVV.

The chain is built from TRBV6-5 and TRBJ1-2; possibly TRBD1 for D (5 bases). The CDR3 has 13 amino acids. V dropped 4 bases and J dropped 2 bases, with 8 bases sitting between them. Germline V gene lookup returns CDR1 MNHEY and CDR2 SVGAGI. The CDR3 DNA follows: TGTGCCAGCAGTTTACGGGGGAACTATGGCTACACCTTC. Encoded protein: CASSLRGNYGYTF.

The chain combines TRBV10-1 with TRBJ2-7; TRBD2 agrees at 10 bases. V shed 2 bases, J shed 4 bases, and the junction held 17 bases outside the gene matches. From germline, CDR1 is WNHNN and CDR2 SYGVQD (reference sequence). The CDR3 loop spans 19 amino acids. The CDR3 coding sequence is TGCGCCAGCAGTGAGGACGTGGCCCCGAAGCGGGAGGGCCGGTACGAGCAGTACTTC. This encodes CASSEDVAPKREGRYEQYF.

In its sample, this clone was seen once. The V call is TRBV28, the J call TRBJ1-1, with a tentative D call TRBD1 (6 bases). The CDR3 has 15 amino acids. V shed 6 bases and J shed 5 bases, with 19 bases lying between them. Per germline, CDR1 MDHEN and CDR2 SYDVKM. CDR3 protein: CASRQGHGPWTEAFF. CDR3 sequence (DNA): TGTGCCAGCAGGCAGGGACATGGGCCGTGGACTGAAGCTTTCTTT.

The gene calls are TRBV19 and TRBJ1-6; TRBD1 agrees at 9 bases. CDR1 is LNHDA and CDR2 is SQIVND in the germline V gene (reference sequence). Trimming at V came to 5 bases and at J to 9 bases, leaving 11 bases not matched to a gene. The CDR3 sequence is 16 residues long. The CDR3 here is CASSRGFTGGGSPLHF. The CDR3 DNA is TGTGCCAGTAGTCGGGGCTTTACAGGGGGCGGTTCACCCCTCCACTTT.

This clone was seen only once. The genes are TRBV30 and TRBJ1-6, with a weak D call TRBD1 (5 bases). Per the germline V gene, CDR1 is GTSNPN and CDR2 is SVGIG (reference sequence). The V end lost 0 bases, the J end lost 5 bases, and 11 bases lay between the germline ends. The CDR3 runs 15 residues. In DNA form, the CDR3 reads TGTGCCTGGAGTGTACGGGCCAGGGATAATTCACCCCTCCACTTT. Amino acids: CAWSVRARDNSPLHF.

The gene calls are TRBV18 and TRBJ2-1, with D maybe TRBD2 (6 bases). Per germline, CDR1 KGHSH and CDR2 LQKENI. Trimming took off 4 bases at V and 4 bases at J, with 17 bases between the two ends. The CDR3 spans 16 residues. CDR3 amino acids: CASSLGREREYNEQFF. CDR3 sequence (DNA): TGTGCCAGCTCACTCGGACGGGAGAGGGAATACAATGAGCAGTTCTTC.

The chain has TRBV7-2 and TRBJ2-5; the match to TRBD1 covers 7 bases. CDR1 SGHTA and CDR2 FQGNSA come from the germline V gene. With V trimmed by 5 bases and J by 5 bases, 14 bases remained unmatched. The CDR3 totals 16 residues. The CDR3 here is CASSPNRGSTLETQYF. The CDR3 DNA is TGTGCCAGCAGCCCCAACAGGGGCTCGACCTTGGAGACCCAGTACTTC.

The rearrangement uses TRBV14 and TRBJ1-1; possible D gene TRBD1, 6 bases. The length of the CDR3 is 14 residues. V shed 1 base and J shed 8 bases, with 14 bases lying between them. CDR1 SGHDN and CDR2 FVKESK come from the germline V gene. The CDR3 nucleotides read TGTGCCAGCAGCCAAGTAGACAGGTTCTCGGAAGCTTTCTTT. This translates into CASSQVDRFSEAFF.

The rearrangement uses TRBV3-1 (or the pseudogene TRBV3-2) and TRBJ2-1; 8 bases fit TRBD1. Looked up from germline, CDR1 is LGHDT and CDR2 is YNNKEL (reference sequence). With V trimmed by 1 base and J by 7 bases, 6 bases remained unmatched. The CDR3 extends over 15 amino acids. In DNA form, the CDR3 reads TGTGCCAGCAGCCAAGGGATACAGGGGGGTAATGAGCAGTTCTTC. Its translation: CASSQGIQGGNEQFF.

This chain links TRBV4-1 with TRBJ2-3, with 8 positions matching TRBD1. Germline V gives CDR1 MGHRA, CDR2 YSYEKL. The CDR3 has 15 residues. V lost 3 bases to trimming and J lost 6 bases; unmatched junction nucleotides: 8. The CDR3 loop reads CASSHQDRDMDTQYF. The CDR3 DNA reads as TGCGCCAGCAGCCATCAGGACAGGGATATGGATACGCAGTATTTT.

This chain uses TRBV5-1 with TRBJ1-2; 11 positions agree with TRBD1. In germline, CDR1 is SGHRS, CDR2 YFSETQ. Trimming took 0 bases from V and 6 from J; bases not matched to a gene: 1. This CDR3 spans 14 amino acids. For the CDR3, the DNA is TGCGCCAGCAGCTTGGTGGGACAGGGGGATGGCTACACCTTC. Its protein is CASSLVGQGDGYTF.

There are a few counts of this clone. The chain combines TRBV3-1 (or the pseudogene TRBV3-2) with TRBJ2-2; unclear D gene. In germline, CDR1 is LGHDT, CDR2 YNNKEL (reference sequence). Between the trimmed V and J ends, which lost 3 bases and 1 base, there was a span of 9 bases. The CDR3 spans 15 residues. In nucleotides, the CDR3 is TGTGCCAGCAGCCACTTAGCAGTGAACACCGGGGAGCTGTTTTTT. This sequence encodes CASSHLAVNTGELFF.